Here is one T cell receptor (beta chain) with its context. As yet, its antigen is unknown. This may arise from a read error, as a much more abundant clone is one base away. Time point indicated: persistent/refractory GD, antithyroid drugs over 5 years with positive TRAb. Extracted PBMC RNA gave rise to the TCR library. These data belong to a study of regulatory T cells in long-lasting Graves disease. Construction of the TCR beta libraries employed iRepertoire HTBI primers in conjunction with Arm-PCR of CDR3 regions. TCRdb re-called the multiplex PCR reads through MiXCR, storing one row per CDR3 protein. The table lists around 400,000 distinct CDR3 sequences, about a quarter of them singletons. Germline V CDR1 and CDR2: SGHAT, FQNNGV. V was clipped by 5 bases and J by 8 bases; unmatched bases: 7. This CDR3 spans 14 amino acids. Overall study findings and caveats: Results may be inaccurate due to the small sample size.

This chain uses TRBV11-2 with TRBJ2-4, with 9 bases identical to TRBD2. The TCR originated in a female donor with Graves disease. Sequences were derived from peripheral blood mononuclear cells (PBMCs), sampled when the disease was refractory, from a patient treated with antithyroid drugs. The CDR3 nucleotides read TGTGCCAGCAGCCGACTAGCGGCCCAAGACATTCAGTACTTC. This sequence encodes CASSRLAAQDIQYF.